The clone carrying this TCR beta chain was seen at least ten times. Its matching antigen is unknown. These data are taken from a study of T cells in Graves' hyperthyroidism and ophthalmopathy. Amplification of TCR beta CDR3 regions was performed using RNA transcripts as template. First-round RT-PCR with HTBI primers amplified the TCR CDR3 region. TCRdb independently ran MiXCR on the multiplex PCR reads; one entry per CDR3 protein. The sample lists 800,000 or so distinct CDR3 sequences, approximately 40% occurring once. Findings and caveats of the study: Researchers found most expanded thyroid clonotypes above 0.001 in blood as well.

CDR3 length: 14 residues. Germline CDR1 is SEHNR and CDR2 is FQNEAQ (reference sequence). Trimming took 3 bases from V and 7 from J; bases not matched to a gene: 3. Cells are PBMCs isolated from 10 ml of fresh blood. The chain combines TRBV7-9 with TRBJ1-6, with TRBD1 matching over 7 bases. The sequence derives from a young man with Graves' hyperthyroidism. Material for sequencing was blood. DNA of the CDR3: TGTGCCAGCAGCTTCGGACAGGTCAATTCACCCCTCCACTTT. It specifies CASSFGQVNSPLHF.